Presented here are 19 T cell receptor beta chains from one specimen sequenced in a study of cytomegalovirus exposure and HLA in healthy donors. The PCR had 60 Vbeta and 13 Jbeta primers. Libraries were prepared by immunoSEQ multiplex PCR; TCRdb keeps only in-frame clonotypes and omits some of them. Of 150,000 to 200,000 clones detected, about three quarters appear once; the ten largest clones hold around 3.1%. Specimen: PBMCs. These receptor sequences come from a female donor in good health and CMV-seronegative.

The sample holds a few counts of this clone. The CDR3 protein is CASSSDRGSTEAFF. Written as DNA, the CDR3 is TGTGCCAGCAGTTCAGACAGGGGATCCACTGAAGCTTTCTTT. The V call is TRBV6-5, the J call TRBJ1-1; 8 positions agree with TRBD1. This CDR3 has 14 amino acids. V trimming: 4 bases; J trimming: 4 bases; junction bases outside the gene matches: 5. The germline V gene has CDR1 MNHEY and CDR2 SVGAGI.

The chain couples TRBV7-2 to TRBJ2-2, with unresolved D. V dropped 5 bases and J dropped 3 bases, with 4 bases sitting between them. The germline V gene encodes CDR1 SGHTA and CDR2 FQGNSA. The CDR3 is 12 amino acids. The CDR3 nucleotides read TGTGCCAGCAGCCTGTACACCGGGGAGCTGTTTTTT. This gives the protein CASSLYTGELFF. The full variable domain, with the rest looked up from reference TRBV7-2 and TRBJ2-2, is GAGVSQSPSNKVTEKGKDVELRCDPISGHTALYWYRQSLGQGLEFLIYFQGNSAPDKSGLPSDRFSAERTGGSVSTLTIQRTQQEDSAVYLCASSLYTGELFFGEGSRLTVL.

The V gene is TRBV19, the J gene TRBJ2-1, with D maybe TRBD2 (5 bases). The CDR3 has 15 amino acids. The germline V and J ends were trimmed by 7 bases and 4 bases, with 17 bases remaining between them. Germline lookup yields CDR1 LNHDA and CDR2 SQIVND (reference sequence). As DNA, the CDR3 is TGTGCCAGTACCCCAAGGACTGGGCTGTACAATGAGCAGTTCTTC. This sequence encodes CASTPRTGLYNEQFF.

CDR3 in amino acids: CASRAGTTNEKLFF. Written as DNA, the CDR3 is TGTGCCAGCAGGGCCGGGACAACTAATGAAAAACTGTTTTTT. This sequence joins TRBV2 and TRBJ1-4; no firm D call. The CDR3 consists of 14 residues. V was pared by 6 bases and J by 0 bases, with 8 bases between. Germline V gene data show CDR1 as SNHLY and CDR2 as FYNNEI.

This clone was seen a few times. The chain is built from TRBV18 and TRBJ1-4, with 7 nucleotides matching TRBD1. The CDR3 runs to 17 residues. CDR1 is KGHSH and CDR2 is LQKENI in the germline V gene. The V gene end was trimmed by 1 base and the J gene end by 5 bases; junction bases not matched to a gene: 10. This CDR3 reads CASSPRRTEDRNEKLFF. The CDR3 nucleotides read TGTGCCAGCTCACCACGGCGGACGGAGGACAGGAATGAAAAACTGTTTTTT.

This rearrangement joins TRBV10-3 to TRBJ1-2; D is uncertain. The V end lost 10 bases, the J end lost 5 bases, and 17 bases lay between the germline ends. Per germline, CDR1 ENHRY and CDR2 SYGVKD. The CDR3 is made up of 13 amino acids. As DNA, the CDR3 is TGTGCCACCCTGGGCCAGGCGTATTATGGCTACACCTTC. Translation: CATLGQAYYGYTF.

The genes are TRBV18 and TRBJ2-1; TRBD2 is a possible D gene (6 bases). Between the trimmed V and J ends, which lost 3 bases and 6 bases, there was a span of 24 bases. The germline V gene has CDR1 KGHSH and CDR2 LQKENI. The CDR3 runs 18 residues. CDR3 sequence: CASSPVGGGDHLVNEQFF. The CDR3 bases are TGTGCCAGCTCACCTGTTGGTGGAGGGGATCATTTGGTCAATGAGCAGTTCTTC.

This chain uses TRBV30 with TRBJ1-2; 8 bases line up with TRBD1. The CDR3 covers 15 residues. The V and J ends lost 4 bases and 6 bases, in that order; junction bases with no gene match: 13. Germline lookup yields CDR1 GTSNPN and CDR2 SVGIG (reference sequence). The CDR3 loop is CAWNDQPTGVDGYTF. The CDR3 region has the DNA TGTGCCTGGAATGACCAACCGACAGGGGTAGATGGCTACACCTTC.

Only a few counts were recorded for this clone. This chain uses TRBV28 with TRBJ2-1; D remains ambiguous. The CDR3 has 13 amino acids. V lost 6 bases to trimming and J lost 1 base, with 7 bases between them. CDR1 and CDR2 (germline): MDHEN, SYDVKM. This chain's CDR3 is CASRPRSYNEQFF. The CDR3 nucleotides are TGTGCCAGCAGGCCTAGGTCCTACAATGAGCAGTTCTTC.

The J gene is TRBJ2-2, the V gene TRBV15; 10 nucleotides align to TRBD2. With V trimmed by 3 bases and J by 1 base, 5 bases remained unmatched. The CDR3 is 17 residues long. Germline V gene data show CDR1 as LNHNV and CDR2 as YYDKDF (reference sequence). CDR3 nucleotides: TGTGCCACCAGCAGGCTCACTAGCGGGGAGAACACCGGGGAGCTGTTTTTT. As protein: CATSRLTSGENTGELFF.

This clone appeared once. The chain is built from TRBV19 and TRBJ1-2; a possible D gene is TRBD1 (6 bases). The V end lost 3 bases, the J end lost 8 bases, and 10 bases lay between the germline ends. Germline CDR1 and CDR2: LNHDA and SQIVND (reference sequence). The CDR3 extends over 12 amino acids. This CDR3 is CASSMGQFGYTF. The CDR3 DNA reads TGTGCCAGTAGTATGGGACAATTCGGCTACACCTTC.

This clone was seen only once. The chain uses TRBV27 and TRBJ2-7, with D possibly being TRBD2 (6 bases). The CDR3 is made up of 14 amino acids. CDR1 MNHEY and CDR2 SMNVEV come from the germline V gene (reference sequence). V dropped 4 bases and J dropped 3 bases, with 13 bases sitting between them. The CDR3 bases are TGTGCCAGCAGTTCCTCGGGGGAGTTCTACGAGCAGTACTTC. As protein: CASSSSGEFYEQYF.

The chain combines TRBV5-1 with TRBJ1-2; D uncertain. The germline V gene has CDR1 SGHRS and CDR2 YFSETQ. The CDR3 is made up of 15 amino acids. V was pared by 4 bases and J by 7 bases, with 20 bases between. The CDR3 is CASSTHLSTQVGYTF. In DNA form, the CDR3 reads TGCGCCAGCAGCACGCATCTATCCACTCAGGTTGGCTACACCTTC.

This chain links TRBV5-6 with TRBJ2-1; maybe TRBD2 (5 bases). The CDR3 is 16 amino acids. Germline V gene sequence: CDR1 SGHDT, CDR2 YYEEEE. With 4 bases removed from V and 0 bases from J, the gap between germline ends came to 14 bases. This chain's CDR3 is CASSAHPGSSYNEQFF. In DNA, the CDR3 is TGTGCCAGCAGCGCGCATCCGGGGAGCTCCTACAATGAGCAGTTCTTC.

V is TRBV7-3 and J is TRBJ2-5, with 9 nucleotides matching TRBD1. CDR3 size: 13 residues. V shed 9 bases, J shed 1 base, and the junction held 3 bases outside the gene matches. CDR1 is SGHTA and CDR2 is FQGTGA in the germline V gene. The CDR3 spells CASKGQGQETQYF. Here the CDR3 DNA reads TGTGCCAGTAAGGGACAGGGCCAAGAGACCCAGTACTTC.

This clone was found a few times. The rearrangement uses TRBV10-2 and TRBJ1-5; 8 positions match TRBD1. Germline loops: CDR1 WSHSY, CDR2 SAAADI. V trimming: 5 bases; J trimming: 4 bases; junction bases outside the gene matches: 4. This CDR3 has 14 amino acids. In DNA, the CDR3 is TGCGCCAGCAGTTATACAGGGGGAAATCAGCCCCAGCATTTT. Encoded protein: CASSYTGGNQPQHF.

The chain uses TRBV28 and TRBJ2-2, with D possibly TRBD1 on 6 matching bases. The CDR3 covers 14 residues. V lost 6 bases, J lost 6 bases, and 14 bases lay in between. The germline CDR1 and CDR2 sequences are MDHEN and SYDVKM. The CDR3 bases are TGTGCCAGCAGCCTTGACAGGATTGCCGGGGAGCTGTTTTTT. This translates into CASSLDRIAGELFF.

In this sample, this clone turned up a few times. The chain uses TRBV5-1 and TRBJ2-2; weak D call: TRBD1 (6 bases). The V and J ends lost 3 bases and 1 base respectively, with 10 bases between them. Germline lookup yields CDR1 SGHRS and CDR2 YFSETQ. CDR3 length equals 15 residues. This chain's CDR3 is CASSSDSLNTGELFF. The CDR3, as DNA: TGCGCCAGCAGCTCGGACAGTTTGAACACCGGGGAGCTGTTTTTT.

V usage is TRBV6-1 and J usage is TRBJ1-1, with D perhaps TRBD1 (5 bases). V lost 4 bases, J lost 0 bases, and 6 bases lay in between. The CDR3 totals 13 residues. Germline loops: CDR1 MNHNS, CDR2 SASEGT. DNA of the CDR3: TGTGCCAGCAGTGCGACAGTGAACACTGAAGCTTTCTTT. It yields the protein CASSATVNTEAFF.